This TCR beta chain stems from a study of cytomegalovirus exposure and HLA in healthy donors (dated by TCRdb to the late 2010s). About the full investigation: An earlier analysis of several hundred of the donors reported 276 Gb of sequence data and about 100 million unique TCR beta sequences from about 179 million T cells. An early release that covered some 640 HLA-typed donors contained approximately 300 gigabases of sequencing data and 75 million to 100 million unique TCR sequences. The genetic ancestry cluster associated with self-reported Caucasian donors included over 65% of the roughly 380 genotyped donors. The study aimed to test whether signatures of past pathogen exposure could be identified by cataloging public T cell receptors. The study used immunosequencing to profile the T cell repertoires of 666 subjects and linked those repertoires to cytomegalovirus serostatus. Along with the approximately 700-subject first cohort, a separate validation cohort of over a hundred different subjects was used. High-throughput TCR immunosequencing, statistical association of individual TCRs with disease status, and machine learning were combined to predict cytomegalovirus infection status. In a later analysis, previously published TCR beta repertoires from about 640 donors were re-analyzed and high-resolution HLA genotyping was added so that TCR occurrence patterns could be studied. The later analysis used no new phenotypic data to find candidate immune exposures, relying instead on TCR beta sequences and their occurrence across donors. In an earlier analysis of 587 of the donors, high-throughput TCR beta sequencing was used to judge whether each TCR beta V gene segment behaved as functional or pseudogenic. Donor age, sex, ethnicity and CMV serostatus were compiled alongside the repertoire data. A later genetic analysis used genome-wide SNP genotypes for 398 of the 666 donors, treating that subset as a discovery cohort. All discovery cohort repertoires had been generated using a single sequencing platform. HLA typing covered class I and class II loci at four-digit resolution. Typing coverage varied by locus: roughly 620-640 donors for A, B, C, DRB1 and DQB1; more than 500 for DQA1; approximately 570 for DPA1; approximately 450 for DPB1. Roughly 5 DR-DQ haplotypes were handled as single units for association and clustering, since linkage in the cohort was strong. Among 398 genotyped donors of the cohort, an average of about 240,000 unique TCR beta nucleotide sequences were sequenced per donor, around 20% of them non-productive. Findings and caveats that apply to the study as a whole: A further reported finding was that TCR beta sequences accurately predicted the HLA-A and HLA-B alleles for most subjects in the first cohort. Immune exposure information for the cohort was limited to CMV serostatus. Correlated functional status among segregating V segments might reflect linkage disequilibrium, but an unknown experimental factor could not be ruled out. An earlier analysis of around 600 of the donors showed that most TCR beta V segments appeared in productive rearrangements either about 90% or about 30% of the time, which broadly matched IMGT annotations. The authors suggested that the approach could potentially be extended to other disease states and immunological phenotypes. A group of highly shared sequence variants was considered likely to be a technical artifact of the sequencing pipeline. In a later analysis, HLA-associated TCR beta chains showed more clonal expansion and lower generation probabilities than non-associated chains that were equally common. The cohort was sequenced for TCR beta chains only, and without alpha or paired-chain data the features that could be detected were limited. Some IMGT-functional V segments, including TRBV6-2 and TRBV6-3, could not be told apart with the 87-base-pair reads, so those segments were excluded. Most CMV-associated TCR beta chains appeared to be HLA-restricted in a later analysis, and the HLA associations seemed to be driven largely by CMV exposure. Compared with the 666-donor mean, donors in an Asian-associated ancestry cluster had fewer N-insertions in productive TCRs, according to a later genetic analysis. In both the original and validation cohorts, the classifier was reported to diagnose cytomegalovirus status with high specificity and sensitivity. The earlier analysis of 587 of the donors excluded some 15 rarely observed V segments, including chromosome 9 orphons, because counts were too low. A later genetic analysis associated a missense DCLRE1C variant with V-gene and J-gene trimming of TCR beta chains, and an independent cohort replicated the association. A total of 150 to 200 TCR beta chains were listed by the study as associated with cytomegalovirus. According to a later analysis, parvovirus B19, influenza, CMV and Epstein-Barr virus appeared linked to several top co-occurrence clusters. When HLA alleles, especially DR and DQ, strongly co-occurred, attributing TCR associations to individual alleles was difficult. Because HLA typing was unavailable for some donors at each locus, only the typed subset was used in association tests. In a later analysis, TCR association rates were found to vary across HLA loci, with the most associated TCRs seen for DRB1 alleles and the fewest for HLA-C alleles. A few of the identified cytomegalovirus-associated TCR beta chains were confirmed in vitro to be specific for cytomegalovirus antigens. The presence/absence analyses assumed that sequencing depth was roughly uniform across donors, and that assumption may not be true. A later analysis associated about 18,000 TCR beta sequences with specific HLA alleles at a false discovery rate of 0.05. Most TCR sequences were seen in very few donors, while some public TCRs were found in many individuals.

The receptor library was made with the immunoSEQ multiplex PCR assay. A mixture of 60 forward primers for TCR Vbeta segments and 13 reverse primers for TCR Jbeta segments was used in the multiplex PCR. The CDR3 region of rearranged TCR beta genes was amplified from genomic DNA with a multiplex PCR assay. On the Illumina HiSeq System, the amplified TCR beta libraries were sequenced as 87-base-pair reads. The paper's processing steps were these. Across the roughly 670 repertoires, a later analysis counted 78 million or so unique TCR beta chains, approximately 10 million of which were shared by at least two donors. To remove PCR and sequencing errors, raw reads were error-corrected and collapsed into unique sequences using a nearest-neighbor algorithm that merged closely related sequences. To assign V, D and J gene segments, CDR3 sequences were aligned to IMGT reference sequences. For a sequence to be retained, a match of at least six nucleotides was required to both a V gene segment and a J gene segment. Rearrangements were classified as productive when the CDR3 lacked stop codons and remained in frame with V and J, and all other rearrangements were classified as non-productive. Following IMGT convention, CDR3 was defined as the stretch from the second conserved V-encoded cysteine up to the conserved J-encoded phenylalanine. Sequences without an unambiguous match to a single V gene segment were excluded from the earlier analysis of approximately 560 of the donors. An earlier analysis of several hundred of the donors called V segments functional above 56.7% productive rearrangements and segregating when the between-donor standard deviation exceeded 5%. To diagnose cytomegalovirus status from the catalog of TCR beta chain sequences, a statistical classification framework was built. In a later analysis, TCR nucleotide sequences were compared against IMGT/GENE-DB human TR gene sequences so that V and J genes could be assigned. Using the TCRdist pipeline, a later analysis assigned CDR3 sequences along with most-parsimonious VDJ recombination scenarios. In a later analysis, every TCR beta chain was defined by the combination of its CDR3 amino acid sequence and its V-gene family, and reads without a unique V-gene family were dropped. A later analysis removed 592 highly shared, low-generation-probability nucleotide sequences to deal with suspected cross-contamination and a sequencing artifact. In a later analysis, a clonal expansion index was calculated for each public chain from normalized within-repertoire ranks of inferred template counts. In a later analysis, generation probabilities were computed with a VDJ recombination model fitted to out-of-frame rearrangements, and the resulting probabilities were checked against IGoR. Hypergeometric tests were used in a later analysis to score TCR-TCR, TCR-HLA and TCR-CMV co-occurrence, with a repertoire-size bias correction applied to the TCR pairs. A later analysis estimated false discovery rates by permuting HLA or CMV assignments 20 times. In a later analysis, co-occurring TCRs were grouped using DBSCAN, and TCRdist sequence similarity was added for clustering within HLA-allele-positive subsets. Co-occurrence clustering excluded repertoires with fewer than 30,000 or more than 120,000 public chains, plus five with anomalous nucleotide sharing. As stored in TCRdb, this immuneACCESS dataset retains in-frame rearrangements with V and J assigned. A fraction of the clones does not appear; measured against another copy, unresolved V genes explain less than half of the discrepancy, and the remainder lacks a known reason. V, J and clone size derive from that table, while D and trimming were established from the DNA sequence. Across this sample there are about 73,000 clones, with approximately 61% seen only once. Of the sample, approximately 6.9% is held by the ten largest clones.

The cohort was made up of hundreds of healthy bone marrow donors. All cohort members were sampled while nominally healthy, although unrecorded immune exposures were likely present. The donor tested CMV seropositive, placing the donor among the 310 or so seropositive members of the cohort. Each donor provided a peripheral blood sample, and peripheral blood mononuclear cells were used for TCR beta sequencing. The Qiagen DNeasy Blood Extraction Kit was used to extract genomic DNA from the blood cell samples. In its sample, this clone was seen a few times. Its antigen is currently not known. Per-nucleotide qualities are absent, and no much larger clonotype sits a single base away. As encoded in the germline V gene, CDR1 is KGHSH while CDR2 is LQKENI. From the cysteine through the phenylalanine, the CDR3 covers 15 amino acids. This entry keeps only the CDR3 DNA: 45 bases, framed from base 1. The junction carries 18 bases between V and J, which are trimmed by 5 bases and 5 bases respectively.

Input material: PBMCs. This receptor was obtained from a woman aged 50 to 60 in good health and CMV-seropositive. The sequence links TRBV18 to TRBJ1-1; the D gene is perhaps TRBD1, on 5 matching bases. CDR3 region: CASSVSQGIGTEAFF. The DNA sequence is TGTGCCAGCTCAGTCTCTCAGGGAATTGGGACTGAAGCTTTCTTT. Joined to the reference TRBV18 and TRBJ1-1 proteins, this CDR3 gives the full variable domain: NAGVMQNPRHLVRRRGQEARLRCSPMKGHSHVYWYRQLPEEGLKFMVYLQKENIIDESGMPKERFSAEFPKEGPSILRIQQVVRGDSAAYFCASSVSQGIGTEAFFGQGTRLTVV.